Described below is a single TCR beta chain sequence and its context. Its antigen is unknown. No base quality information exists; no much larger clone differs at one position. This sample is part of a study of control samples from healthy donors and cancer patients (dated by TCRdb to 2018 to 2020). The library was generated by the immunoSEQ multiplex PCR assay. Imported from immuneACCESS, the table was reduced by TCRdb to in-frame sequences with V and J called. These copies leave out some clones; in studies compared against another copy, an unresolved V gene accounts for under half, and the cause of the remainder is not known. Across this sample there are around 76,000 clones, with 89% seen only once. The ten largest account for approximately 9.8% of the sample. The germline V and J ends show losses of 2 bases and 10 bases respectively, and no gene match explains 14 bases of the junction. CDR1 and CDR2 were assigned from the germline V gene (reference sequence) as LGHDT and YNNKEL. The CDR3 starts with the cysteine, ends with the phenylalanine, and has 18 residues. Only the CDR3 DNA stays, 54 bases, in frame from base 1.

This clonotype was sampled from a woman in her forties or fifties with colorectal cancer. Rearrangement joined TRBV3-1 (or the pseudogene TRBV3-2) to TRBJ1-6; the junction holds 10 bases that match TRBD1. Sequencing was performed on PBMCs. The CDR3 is CASSQPEGTGASRSPLHF. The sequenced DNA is TGTGCCAGCAGCCAACCCGAGGGGACAGGGGCCTCACGGTCACCCCTCCACTTT.